The clone carrying this T cell receptor beta chain appeared many times. What it recognizes is unknown. The data belong to a study of CD8 T cells in ankylosing spondylitis. Study conclusions and caveats: Clones linked to disease, bearing a CD8+ phenotype, were relatively rare in peripheral blood. Earlier literature documents some of the motif variants in reactive arthritis synovial fluid and blood. Disease-linked clones reportedly concentrated significantly in matched ankylosing spondylitis synovial fluid.

5'-RACE, quantitative and with molecular barcodes, yielded the TCR beta libraries. TCRdb ran MiXCR on the 5' RACE reads and lists one entry per CDR3 protein. This sample has roughly 120,000 distinct CDR3 sequences, with roughly 15% found just once. The CDR3 contains 14 residues. V gave up 1 base and J gave up 5 bases, with 14 bases separating them. The germline gives CDR1 DFQATT, CDR2 SNEGSKA (reference sequence). The TCR comes from a female donor with ankylosing spondylitis or in good health (not recorded which). The chain employs TRBV20-1 and TRBJ2-5; the D gene could be TRBD1 or TRBD2 (5 bases each). Sequenced input: blood, either unsorted or a sorted T cell fraction (not recorded which). The CDR3 sequence: CSARVAGTVETQYF. The CDR3 coding sequence is TGCAGTGCTAGAGTGGCAGGGACGGTGGAGACCCAGTACTTC.